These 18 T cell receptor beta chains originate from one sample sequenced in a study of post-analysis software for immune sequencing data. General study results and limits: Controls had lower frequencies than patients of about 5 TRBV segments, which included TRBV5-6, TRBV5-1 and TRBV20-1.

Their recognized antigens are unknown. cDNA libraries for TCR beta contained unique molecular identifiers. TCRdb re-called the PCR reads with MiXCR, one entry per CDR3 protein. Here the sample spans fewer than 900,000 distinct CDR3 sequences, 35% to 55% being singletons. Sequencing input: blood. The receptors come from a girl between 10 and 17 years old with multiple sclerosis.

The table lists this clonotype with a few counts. The CDR3 spells CASGPHSGSSQYF. The CDR3 coding sequence is TGTGCCAGCGGTCCCCATAGCGGGAGCTCTCAGTATTTT. The genes are TRBV12-3 or TRBV12-4 and TRBJ2-3; 9 nucleotides align to TRBD2. The CDR3 covers 13 residues. After removal of 8 bases from V and 12 bases from J, the junction contained 12 bases not matched to a gene.

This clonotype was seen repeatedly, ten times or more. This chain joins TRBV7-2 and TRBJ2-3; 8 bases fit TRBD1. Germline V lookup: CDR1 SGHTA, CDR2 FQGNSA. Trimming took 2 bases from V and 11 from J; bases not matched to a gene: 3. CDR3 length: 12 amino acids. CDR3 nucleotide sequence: TGTGCCAGCAGCTTAAACGGACAGGGGCAGTATTTT. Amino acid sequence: CASSLNGQGQYF.

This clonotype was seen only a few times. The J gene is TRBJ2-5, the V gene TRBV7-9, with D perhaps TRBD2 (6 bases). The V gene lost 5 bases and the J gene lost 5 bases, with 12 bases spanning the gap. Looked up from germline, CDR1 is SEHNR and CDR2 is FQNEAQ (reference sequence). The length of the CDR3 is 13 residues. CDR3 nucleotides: TGTGCCAGCAGCCCCCGGGAGTACGAGACCCAGTACTTC. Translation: CASSPREYETQYF.

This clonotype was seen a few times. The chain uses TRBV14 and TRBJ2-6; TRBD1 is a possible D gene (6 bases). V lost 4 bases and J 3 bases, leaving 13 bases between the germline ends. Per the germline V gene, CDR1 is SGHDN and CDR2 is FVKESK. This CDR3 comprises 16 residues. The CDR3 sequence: CASSPNTGYGANVLTF. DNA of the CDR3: TGTGCCAGCAGCCCGAATACAGGGTATGGGGCCAACGTCCTGACTTTC.

The CDR3 sequence: CASSPGVDSLYAEAFF. DNA for the CDR3: TGCGCCAGCAGCCCGGGGGTCGACAGTTTGTACGCTGAAGCTTTCTTT. This chain links TRBV5-1 with TRBJ1-1, with a weak D call TRBD1 (5 bases). CDR1 is SGHRS and CDR2 is YFSETQ in the germline V gene. This CDR3 comprises 16 residues. V was cut by 4 bases and J by 6 bases, with 22 bases left in between.

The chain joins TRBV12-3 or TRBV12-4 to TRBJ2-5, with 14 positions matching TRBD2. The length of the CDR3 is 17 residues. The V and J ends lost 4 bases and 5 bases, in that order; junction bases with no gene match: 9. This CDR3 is CASSYTTGLAGAETQYF. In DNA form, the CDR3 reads TGTGCCAGCAGTTATACCACGGGACTAGCGGGAGCTGAGACCCAGTACTTC.

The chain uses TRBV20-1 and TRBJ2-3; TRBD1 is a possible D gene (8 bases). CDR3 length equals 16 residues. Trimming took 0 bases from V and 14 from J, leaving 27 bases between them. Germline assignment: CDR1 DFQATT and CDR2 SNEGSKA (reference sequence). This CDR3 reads CSARDVYRGGNEKLYF. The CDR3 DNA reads TGCAGTGCTAGAGATGTCTACAGGGGGGGTAATGAAAAACTGTATTTT.

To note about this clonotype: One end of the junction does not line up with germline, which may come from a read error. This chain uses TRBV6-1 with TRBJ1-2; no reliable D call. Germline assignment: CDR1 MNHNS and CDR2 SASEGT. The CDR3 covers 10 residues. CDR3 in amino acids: CASSHYGYTF. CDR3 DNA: TGCGCCAGCAGTCACTATGGCTACACCTTC.

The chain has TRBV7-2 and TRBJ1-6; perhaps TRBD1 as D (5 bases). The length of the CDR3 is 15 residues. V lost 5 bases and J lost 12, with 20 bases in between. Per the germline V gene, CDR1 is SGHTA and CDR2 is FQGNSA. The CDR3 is CASSTRLWDRRPLHF. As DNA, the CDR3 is TGTGCCAGCAGCACCCGCTTGTGGGACCGTAGACCCCTCCACTTT.

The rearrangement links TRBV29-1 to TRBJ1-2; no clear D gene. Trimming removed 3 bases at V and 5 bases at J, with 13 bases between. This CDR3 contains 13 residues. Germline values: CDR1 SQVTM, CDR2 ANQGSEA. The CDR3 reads CSVDESPDYGYTF. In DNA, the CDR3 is TGCAGCGTTGACGAAAGTCCCGATTATGGCTACACCTTC.

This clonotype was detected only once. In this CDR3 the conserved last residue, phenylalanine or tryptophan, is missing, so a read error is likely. CDR3 sequence: CASSELAGSLRTDTQYL. Here the CDR3 DNA reads TGTGCCAGCAGTGAACTAGCGGGAAGTCTTCGCACAGATACGCAGTATTTG. V usage is TRBV28 and J usage is TRBJ2-3, with 10 bases fitting TRBD2. Germline assignment: CDR1 MDHEN and CDR2 SYDVKM. The CDR3 covers 17 residues. V lost 5 bases to trimming and J lost 1 base; unmatched junction nucleotides: 9.

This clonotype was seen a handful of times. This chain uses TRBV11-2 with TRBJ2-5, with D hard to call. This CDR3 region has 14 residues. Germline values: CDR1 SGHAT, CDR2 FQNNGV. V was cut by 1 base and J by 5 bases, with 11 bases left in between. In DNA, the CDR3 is TGTGCCAGCAGCTTAGTTCTGGGTGTGGAGACCCAGTACTTC. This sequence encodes CASSLVLGVETQYF.

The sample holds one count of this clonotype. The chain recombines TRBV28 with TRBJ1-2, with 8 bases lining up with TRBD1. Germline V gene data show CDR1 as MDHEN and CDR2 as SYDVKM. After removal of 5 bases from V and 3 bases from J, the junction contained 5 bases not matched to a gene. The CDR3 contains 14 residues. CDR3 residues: CASSRQGNYYGYTF. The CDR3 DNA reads TGTGCCAGCAGTAGACAGGGGAACTACTATGGCTACACCTTC.

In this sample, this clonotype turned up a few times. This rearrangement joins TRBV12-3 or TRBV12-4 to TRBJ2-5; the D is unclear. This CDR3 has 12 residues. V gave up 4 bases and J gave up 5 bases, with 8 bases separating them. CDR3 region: CASSSIAETQYF. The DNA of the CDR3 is TGTGCCAGCAGTTCTATCGCGGAGACCCAGTACTTC.

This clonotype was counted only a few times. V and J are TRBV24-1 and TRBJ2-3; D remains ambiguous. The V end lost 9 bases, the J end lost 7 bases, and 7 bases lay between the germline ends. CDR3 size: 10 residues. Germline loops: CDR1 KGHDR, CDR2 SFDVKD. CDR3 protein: CATGENTQYF. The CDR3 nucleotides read TGTGCCACCGGGGAAAATACGCAGTATTTT.

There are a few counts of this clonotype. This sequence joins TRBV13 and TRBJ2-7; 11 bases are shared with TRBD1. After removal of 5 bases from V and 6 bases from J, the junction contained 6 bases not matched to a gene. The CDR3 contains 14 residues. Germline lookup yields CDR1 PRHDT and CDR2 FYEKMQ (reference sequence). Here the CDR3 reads CASSPTGTGGEQYF. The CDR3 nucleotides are TGTGCCAGCAGCCCAACCGGGACAGGGGGCGAGCAGTACTTC.

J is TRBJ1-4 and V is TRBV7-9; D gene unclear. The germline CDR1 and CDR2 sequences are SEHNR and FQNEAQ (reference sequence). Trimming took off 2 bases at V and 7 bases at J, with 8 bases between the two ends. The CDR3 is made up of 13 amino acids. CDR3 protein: CASSLNTPEKLFF. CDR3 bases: TGTGCCAGCAGCTTAAATACACCTGAAAAACTGTTTTTT.

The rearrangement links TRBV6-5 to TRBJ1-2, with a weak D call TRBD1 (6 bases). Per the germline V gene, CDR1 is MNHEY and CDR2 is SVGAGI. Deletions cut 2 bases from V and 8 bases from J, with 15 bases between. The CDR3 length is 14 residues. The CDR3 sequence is CASSYALQGGGYTF. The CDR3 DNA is TGTGCCAGCAGTTACGCGCTACAGGGCGGAGGCTACACCTTC.